Presented here are 15 T cell receptor beta chains from one specimen sequenced in a study of blood T cell repertoires in COVID-19. Data came from immunoSEQ multiplex PCR; TCRdb stores just in-frame clones and leaves some out. Of roughly 350,000 clones listed, more than 75% are singletons. Sequencing was done on a sample of peripheral blood. The source of these receptors is a young woman who had recovered from COVID-19.

This chain uses TRBV5-1 with TRBJ2-5, with 8 bases fitting TRBD2. V dropped 0 bases and J dropped 5; count of bases not matched to a gene: 6. Germline V CDR1 and CDR2: SGHRS, YFSETQ. This CDR3 is built from 15 residues. CDR3 protein: CASSLAPGGLETQYF. CDR3 nucleotide sequence: TGCGCCAGCAGCTTGGCCCCGGGAGGGCTTGAGACCCAGTACTTC.

The chain employs TRBV20-1 and TRBJ1-1, with D hard to call. Between the trimmed V and J ends, which lost 5 bases and 1 base, there was a span of 5 bases. Germline CDR1 and CDR2: DFQATT and SNEGSKA (reference sequence). The CDR3 totals 11 residues. CDR3 in amino acids: CSARQNTEAFF. The CDR3 coding sequence is TGCAGTGCTCGACAGAACACTGAAGCTTTCTTT.

This clone was recorded only once. The V and J genes are TRBV19 and TRBJ2-1; TRBD1 agrees at 8 bases. Germline V gives CDR1 LNHDA, CDR2 SQIVND (reference sequence). This CDR3 has 15 amino acids. V shed 3 bases, J shed 7 bases, and the junction held 8 bases outside the gene matches. In DNA form, the CDR3 reads TGTGCCAGTAGTATTGCCGGACAGGGTGTTAATGAGCAGTTCTTC. The encoded protein is CASSIAGQGVNEQFF.

The genes are TRBV14 and TRBJ1-3, with no clear D. Trimming removed 4 bases from V and 4 bases from J, with 17 bases in between. The CDR3 loop spans 16 amino acids. Per germline, CDR1 SGHDN and CDR2 FVKESK. DNA of the CDR3: TGTGCCAGCAGCCCATGGGAGGGAAATTCCGGAAACACCATATATTTT. Protein product: CASSPWEGNSGNTIYF.

The chain joins TRBV6-5 to TRBJ2-5; tentative D call: TRBD1 (5 bases). Per germline, CDR1 MNHEY and CDR2 SVGAGI. There are 14 residues in the CDR3. V was trimmed by 8 bases and J by 7 bases, leaving 20 bases between them. The CDR3 DNA sequence: TGTGCCAGCTCAGTGACAAGGGGTCGAGGGACCCAGTACTTC. Its protein product is CASSVTRGRGTQYF.

The genes are TRBV11-3 and TRBJ2-3; TRBD2 matches 11 bases. V was clipped by 5 bases and J by 6 bases; unmatched bases: 10. Looked up from germline, CDR1 is SGHNT and CDR2 is YENEEA. CDR3 length: 16 residues. Written as DNA, the CDR3 is TGTGCCAGCAGCCCGGGCCTAGCGGGAGGTACGGATACGCAGTATTTT. It is translated as CASSPGLAGGTDTQYF.

Points on this clone: A junction boundary mismatches the germline segment, possibly from a read error. This chain links TRBV11-3 with TRBJ2-3; 9 bases map to TRBD1. The germline gives CDR1 SGHNT, CDR2 YENEEA. The CDR3 has 17 amino acids. The CDR3 nucleotides are TGTGCCAGCACCTTAGGGACGGGGACAGGGTCCACAGATACGCAGTATTTT. Translating it yields CASTLGTGTGSTDTQYF.

V gene TRBV19 combines with J gene TRBJ1-1; D remains unclear. V was shortened by 1 base and J by 8 bases, with 11 bases between the two germline ends. The germline V gene has CDR1 LNHDA and CDR2 SQIVND (reference sequence). CDR3 length: 13 amino acids. DNA of the CDR3: TGTGCCAGTAGTATAGGACGGAATAGCGAAGCTTTCTTT. This translates into CASSIGRNSEAFF.

This chain's CDR3 is CASSVTGFLGELFF. The CDR3 DNA follows: TGTGCCAGCAGCGTTACAGGGTTCCTCGGGGAGCTGTTTTTT. The V call is TRBV9, the J call TRBJ2-2; D perhaps matches TRBD1 (6 bases). The CDR3 contains 14 residues. Germline-derived CDR1 and CDR2 are SGDLS and YYNGEE. V was pared by 2 bases and J by 7 bases, with 12 bases between.

The chain has TRBV7-2 and TRBJ2-4, with a weak D call TRBD2 (6 bases). V lost 1 base, J lost 6 bases, and 13 bases lay in between. The CDR3 is 15 amino acids. CDR1 SGHTA and CDR2 FQGNSA come from the germline V gene. The CDR3 coding sequence is TGTGCCAGCAGCTTAGGCCGGGACTTCGGAAACATTCAGTACTTC. The encoded protein is CASSLGRDFGNIQYF.

The chain recombines TRBV11-2 with TRBJ2-1; 7 nucleotides match TRBD2. The germline CDR1 and CDR2 sequences are SGHAT and FQNNGV. CDR3 length equals 16 residues. Trimming at V came to 8 bases and at J to 9 bases, leaving 19 bases not matched to a gene. The CDR3 DNA reads as TGTGCCAGCGTGCCCCTCCGGGACTATACTCCGGGTGAGCAGTTCTTC. Protein product: CASVPLRDYTPGEQFF.

The chain joins TRBV7-2 to TRBJ2-5, with TRBD1 as a possible D gene (7 bases). The germline gives CDR1 SGHTA, CDR2 FQGNSA. V was cut by 4 bases and J by 1 base, with 16 bases left in between. The CDR3 has 16 residues. The CDR3 sequence is CASSSGNRGGQETQYF. DNA of the CDR3: TGTGCCAGCAGCTCCGGAAACAGGGGAGGCCAAGAGACCCAGTACTTC.

The J gene is TRBJ2-1, the V gene TRBV27; the match to TRBD2 covers 7 bases. Germline V gene lookup returns CDR1 MNHEY and CDR2 SMNVEV (reference sequence). Germline trimming cut 3 bases from V and 2 bases from J; bases unmatched to any gene: 4. The CDR3 runs 15 residues. In DNA, the CDR3 is TGTGCCAGCAGTTTGCTAGCGGATACCTACAATGAGCAGTTCTTC. As protein: CASSLLADTYNEQFF.

J is TRBJ2-5 and V is TRBV23-1; maybe TRBD1 (5 bases). TRBV23-1 is assigned to the ORF class and has an uncertain function. Trimming pared 0 bases from V and 0 bases from J, leaving 14 bases between. This CDR3 is built from 17 residues. The CDR3 DNA reads TGCGCCAGCAGTCAATCGCAGCCAGACAGCAACCAAGAGACCCAGTACTTC. It translates to CASSQSQPDSNQETQYF.

The rearrangement joins TRBV11-2 to TRBJ1-4; no reliable D call. Per the germline V gene, CDR1 is SGHAT and CDR2 is FQNNGV. The CDR3 extends over 15 amino acids. Between the trimmed V and J ends, which lost 2 bases and 4 bases, there was a span of 11 bases. In DNA form, the CDR3 reads TGTGCCAGCAGCTTACGGGGAAACCTTAATGAAAAACTGTTTTTT. Residues: CASSLRGNLNEKLFF. The whole variable domain, filled in from reference TRBV11-2 and TRBJ1-4, reads EAGVAQSPRYKIIEKRQSVAFWCNPISGHATLYWYQQILGQGPKLLIQFQNNGVVDDSQLPKDRFSAERLKGVDSTLKIQPAKLEDSAVYLCASSLRGNLNEKLFFGSGTQLSVL.